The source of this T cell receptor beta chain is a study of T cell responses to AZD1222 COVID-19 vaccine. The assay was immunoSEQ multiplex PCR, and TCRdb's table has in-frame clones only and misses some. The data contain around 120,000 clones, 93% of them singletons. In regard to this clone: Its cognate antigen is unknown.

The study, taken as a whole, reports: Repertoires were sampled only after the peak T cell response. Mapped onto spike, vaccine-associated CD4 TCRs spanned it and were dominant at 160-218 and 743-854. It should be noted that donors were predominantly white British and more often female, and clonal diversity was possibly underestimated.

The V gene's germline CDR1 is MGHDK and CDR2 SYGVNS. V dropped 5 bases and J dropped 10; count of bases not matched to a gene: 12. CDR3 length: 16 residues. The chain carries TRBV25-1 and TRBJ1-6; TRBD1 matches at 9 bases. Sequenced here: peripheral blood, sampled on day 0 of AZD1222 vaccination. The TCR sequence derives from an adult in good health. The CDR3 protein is CASSPGQGEVYSPLHF. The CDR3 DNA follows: TGTGCCAGCAGTCCGGGACAGGGCGAAGTATACTCACCCCTCCACTTT.